This entry lists 22 T cell receptor beta chains sequenced from one sample in a study of shared clonotypes between healthy human individuals. Method: immunoSEQ multiplex PCR; TCRdb's copy keeps in-frame clones and lacks some. The table lists millions of clones, about 92% of them singletons. CD45RO-negative, CCR7-positively selected cells formed the naive CD8 fraction, excluding terminally differentiated effector memory CD45RA+ cells. Sequenced sample: naive CD8+ T cells from PBMCs. These receptors originate from a young man in good health. Some clones in this sample may be carry-over from other donors' samples.

The chain carries TRBV5-1 and TRBJ2-1, with D hard to call. The V and J ends lost 4 bases and 0 bases respectively, with 14 bases between them. CDR1 SGHRS and CDR2 YFSETQ come from the germline V gene. The CDR3 is 16 amino acids. CDR3 in amino acids: CASSLDSRSSYNEQFF. CDR3 bases: TGCGCCAGCAGCCTCGACTCCCGGAGCTCCTACAATGAGCAGTTCTTC.

This chain's CDR3 is CACQGPWGRGRDTQYF. For the CDR3, the DNA is TGTGCCTGCCAGGGCCCCTGGGGGAGGGGGCGCGATACGCAGTATTTT. This chain uses TRBV30 with TRBJ2-3, with D possibly being TRBD1 or TRBD2 (7 bases each). Looked up from germline, CDR1 is GTSNPN and CDR2 is SVGIG (reference sequence). The germline V and J ends were trimmed by 6 bases and 6 bases, with 25 bases remaining between them. CDR3 length: 16 residues.

The chain recombines TRBV11-2 with TRBJ2-3, with a tentative D call TRBD2 (6 bases). Between the trimmed V and J ends, which lost 5 bases and 2 bases, there was a span of 17 bases. Germline lookup yields CDR1 SGHAT and CDR2 FQNNGV. CDR3 length: 16 amino acids. The CDR3 bases are TGTGCCAGCAGCCCCGTTCTAGCGAGCCTCACAGATACGCAGTATTTT. Its protein product is CASSPVLASLTDTQYF.

CDR3 sequence reads: CASSPYLYEQFF. CDR3 DNA: TGTGCCAGCAGCCCCTATCTGTATGAGCAGTTCTTC. The chain links TRBV28 to TRBJ2-1; no reliable D call. Trimming shortened V by 6 bases and J by 8 bases, and 11 bases separated the two germline ends. The CDR3 sequence is 12 residues long. Germline V gene data show CDR1 as MDHEN and CDR2 as SYDVKM. Complete variable domain (other parts from reference TRBV28 and TRBJ2-1): DVKVTQSSRYLVKRTGEKVFLECVQDMDHENMFWYRQDPGLGLRLIYFSYDVKMKEKGDIPEGYSVSREKKERFSLILESASTNQTSMYLCASSPYLYEQFFGPGTRLTVL.

The chain links TRBV27 to TRBJ1-4; TRBD1 might be the D (5 bases). The germline V gene encodes CDR1 MNHEY and CDR2 SMNVEV (reference sequence). The CDR3 sequence is 15 residues long. V was trimmed by 4 bases and J by 6 bases, leaving 15 bases between them. This CDR3 is CASSSQWGADEKLFF. CDR3 DNA: TGTGCCAGCAGTTCACAATGGGGCGCGGATGAAAAACTGTTTTTT.

This clone was observed a single time. The chain has TRBV6-1 and TRBJ2-1, with 8 bases lining up with TRBD2. Germline assignment: CDR1 MNHNS and CDR2 SASEGT. CDR3 length: 16 residues. V was pared by 3 bases and J by 9 bases, with 13 bases of the junction left unmatched. CDR3 coding DNA: TGTGCCAGCAGTGACCAGCGGGAGATGAATTATGGTGAGCAGTTCTTC. Encoded protein: CASSDQREMNYGEQFF.

The rearrangement joins TRBV7-3 to TRBJ1-1; D is perhaps TRBD1 (5 bases). The germline CDR1 and CDR2 sequences are SGHTA and FQGTGA. The CDR3 extends over 14 amino acids. The V end lost 5 bases, the J end lost 3 bases, and 13 bases lay between the germline ends. The CDR3 sequence: CASSAWGSYTEAFF. The CDR3 DNA reads as TGTGCCAGCAGCGCCTGGGGCAGCTACACTGAAGCTTTCTTT. The full variable domain, in which reference TRBV7-3 and TRBJ1-1 provide the parts outside the CDR3, is GAGVSQTPSNKVTEKGKYVELRCDPISGHTALYWYRQSLGQGPEFLIYFQGTGAADDSGLPNDRFFAVRPEGSVSTLKIQRTERGDSAVYLCASSAWGSYTEAFFGQGTRLTVV.

The chain has TRBV5-4 and TRBJ2-6; no definite D call. Trimming stripped 4 bases from V and 3 bases from J, with 8 bases between. Per the germline V gene, CDR1 is SGHNT and CDR2 is YYREEE (reference sequence). This CDR3 is 14 amino acids long. The CDR3 DNA is TGTGCCAGCAGCCCTTTTGATGGGGCCAACGTCCTGACTTTC. Its protein product is CASSPFDGANVLTF.

This chain links TRBV5-6 with TRBJ2-1; the D call may be TRBD1 or TRBD2 (5 bases each). CDR1 is SGHDT and CDR2 is YYEEEE in the germline V gene. The CDR3 is 15 residues long. The V end was cut by 0 bases, the J end by 6 bases, with 13 bases between. CDR3 sequence: CASSLVGTVSNEQFF. CDR3 nucleotide sequence: TGTGCCAGCAGCTTGGTGGGGACCGTTAGCAATGAGCAGTTCTTC.

About this clone: The same CDR3 also results from other DNA sequences found in this sample. The chain links TRBV9 to TRBJ2-7, with D possibly TRBD2 on 6 matching bases. V dropped 4 bases and J dropped 1 base, with 15 bases sitting between them. This CDR3 contains 15 residues. From germline, CDR1 is SGDLS and CDR2 YYNGEE. The DNA of the CDR3 is TGTGCCAGCAGCCCTGGAGGGAGGCGTTCCTACGAGCAGTACTTC. Translated, it gives CASSPGGRRSYEQYF. The full variable domain, rest sourced from reference TRBV9 and TRBJ2-7, is DSGVTQTPKHLITATGQRVTLRCSPRSGDLSVYWYQQSLDQGLQFLIQYYNGEERAKGNILERFSAQQFPDLHSELNLSSLELGDSALYFCASSPGGRRSYEQYFGPGTRLTVT.

To note about this clone: The sample carries other DNA sequences with the same CDR3. This chain links TRBV28 with TRBJ2-1, with 11 bases identical to TRBD2. J gave up 3 bases and V 9 bases, and 4 bases lay outside the gene matches. CDR3 length equals 14 residues. Germline CDR1 reads MDHEN; CDR2 reads SYDVKM. For the CDR3, the DNA is TGTGCCAGTTCGACTAGCGGGAACTACAATGAGCAGTTCTTC. This gives the protein CASSTSGNYNEQFF.

The chain recombines TRBV5-1 with TRBJ2-5; a weak D match, TRBD1 (5 bases). Germline CDR1 and CDR2: SGHRS and YFSETQ. The ends were cut back, 0 bases at V and 4 bases at J, with 13 bases in the middle. The CDR3 spans 15 residues. The CDR3 coding sequence is TGCGCCAGCAGCTTGGCCGAGCAGGGCCCAGAGACCCAGTACTTC. Protein sequence: CASSLAEQGPETQYF. Based on the CDR3 plus reference TRBV5-1 and TRBJ2-5, the full variable domain is KAGVTQTPRYLIKTRGQQVTLSCSPISGHRSVSWYQQTPGQGLQFLFEYFSETQRNKGNFPGRFSGRQFSNSRSEMNVSTLELGDSALYLCASSLAEQGPETQYFGPGTRLLVL.

The gene calls are TRBV9 and TRBJ2-1; D unresolved. CDR1 is SGDLS, CDR2 YYNGEE, per germline. Trimming shortened V by 3 bases and J by 9 bases, and 19 bases separated the two germline ends. CDR3 size: 15 residues. This CDR3 reads CASSGPGPLPREQFF. CDR3 in DNA: TGTGCCAGCAGCGGCCCGGGTCCCCTCCCACGTGAGCAGTTCTTC.

The CDR3 sequence: CASSQGWKREGRLNEQFF. CDR3 nucleotide sequence: TGCGCCAGCAGCCAAGGGTGGAAGCGGGAGGGCCGGTTGAATGAGCAGTTCTTC. This rearrangement joins TRBV4-3 to TRBJ2-1, with 10 nucleotides matching TRBD2. Trimming removed 1 base from V and 7 bases from J; junction bases left unmatched: 13. Germline values: CDR1 LGHNA, CDR2 YSLEER. The CDR3 runs to 18 residues.

In its sample, this clone was seen once. The chain recombines TRBV7-9 with TRBJ2-1, with D tentatively TRBD2 (6 bases). CDR3 size: 15 residues. Germline lookup yields CDR1 SEHNR and CDR2 FQNEAQ (reference sequence). Trimming pared 5 bases from V and 4 bases from J, leaving 15 bases between. This CDR3 reads CASSHPSRDYNEQFF. In DNA, the CDR3 is TGTGCCAGCAGCCACCCCTCGCGGGATTACAATGAGCAGTTCTTC.

V and J are TRBV13 and TRBJ2-1, with 7 nucleotides matching TRBD2. CDR3 length: 15 amino acids. The germline gives CDR1 PRHDT, CDR2 FYEKMQ (reference sequence). V gave up 7 bases and J gave up 5 bases; unmatched junction bases: 11. CDR3: CASTPRASGNNEQFF. CDR3 nucleotides: TGTGCCAGCACCCCCCGGGCTAGCGGAAACAATGAGCAGTTCTTC.

The chain links TRBV27 to TRBJ1-1; possibly TRBD1 for D (6 bases). This CDR3 contains 15 residues. The germline gives CDR1 MNHEY, CDR2 SMNVEV (reference sequence). Trimming took off 5 bases at V and 5 bases at J, with 18 bases between the two ends. This CDR3 is CASSTSWGARTEAFF. CDR3 nucleotides: TGTGCCAGCAGTACCTCGTGGGGGGCGAGAACTGAAGCTTTCTTT.

This clone was seen at least ten times. This same CDR3 is encoded by further DNA sequences in the sample. The DNA for the CDR3 is TGCGCCAGCAGCCAAGAGCGGAGGGCGGGAGGGATCTACGAGCAGTACTTC. This sequence encodes CASSQERRAGGIYEQYF. The J gene is TRBJ2-7, the V gene TRBV4-1, with 9 bases aligning to TRBD2. This CDR3 has 17 residues. V shed 0 bases and J 3 bases; nucleotides not matched to a gene: 9. From germline, CDR1 is MGHRA and CDR2 YSYEKL.

The chain carries TRBV9 and TRBJ2-5; 7 nucleotides align to TRBD2. Germline V lookup: CDR1 SGDLS, CDR2 YYNGEE. Trimming at V came to 7 bases and at J to 4 bases, leaving 7 bases not matched to a gene. CDR3 length equals 13 residues. The CDR3 coding sequence is TGTGCCAGCGAAACGGGGGAGGGAGAGACCCAGTACTTC. Protein: CASETGEGETQYF.

The chain couples TRBV9 to TRBJ2-1, with 9 bases lining up with TRBD2. This CDR3 has 17 residues. J was trimmed by 5 bases and V by 3 bases; bases with no gene match: 12. Germline V gene lookup returns CDR1 SGDLS and CDR2 YYNGEE. The chain's CDR3 is CASSAYPGTSSDNEQFF. As DNA, the CDR3 is TGTGCCAGCAGCGCGTACCCCGGGACTAGCAGCGACAATGAGCAGTTCTTC.

The chain employs TRBV23-1 and TRBJ2-3, with D possibly matching TRBD1 (6 bases). Being an ORF, TRBV23-1 has a function that is uncertain. Deletions cut 6 bases from V and 0 bases from J, with 10 bases between. The CDR3 extends over 14 amino acids. CDR3 in amino acids: CASRPDRSTDTQYF. For the CDR3, the DNA is TGCGCCAGCAGACCGGACAGAAGCACAGATACGCAGTATTTT.

This rearrangement joins TRBV9 to TRBJ1-2; D not certain. Trimming pared 3 bases from V and 4 bases from J, leaving 19 bases between. In germline, CDR1 is SGDLS, CDR2 YYNGEE. CDR3 size: 16 residues. The CDR3 region is CASSGGSGEVGYGYTF. CDR3 in DNA: TGTGCCAGCAGCGGCGGATCTGGGGAAGTCGGCTATGGCTACACCTTC.